The rows below give T cell receptor beta chains drawn from one sample of a study of T cells in Graves' hyperthyroidism and ophthalmopathy. TCRdb re-analysed the multiplex PCR reads in MiXCR, keeping a single row per CDR3 protein. The repertoire holds 700,000 or so distinct CDR3 sequences, with around 17% as singletons. Input material: blood. The source of these receptors is a young man with Graves' hyperthyroidism. CDR3s include the opening cysteine and the closing phenylalanine or tryptophan. D genes are given only for firm matches. Some rows have no size entry. The others give once, few or many, or a class for an expanded clone.

V gene	clone size	J gene	D gene	CDR3 DNA	CDR3 protein
TRBV10-3	NA	TRBJ1-6	NA	TGTGCCGTCAACCCATTCCGTGGGGGGGCCATACCCAACCTTAATTCACCCCTCCACTTT	CAVNPFRGGAIPNLNSPLHF
TRBV28	many	TRBJ1-1	TRBD1	TGTGCCAGCAGTTTACGAAGACAGGGTGGTGGAGCGGCTTTCTTT	CASSLRRQGGGAAFF
TRBV30	NA	TRBJ1-3	TRBD1	TGTGCATGTGACAGGGTTGGAAACACCATATATTTT	CACDRVGNTIYF
TRBV20-1	few	TRBJ2-7	TRBD2	TGCAGTGCTATCCCCCTAGCGGGGGACTCCTACGAGCAGTACTTC	CSAIPLAGDSYEQYF
TRBV6-6	many	TRBJ1-1	NA	TGTGCCAGCAGTTACTCTCGCCTAAGGGTAACTGAAGCTTTCTTT	CASSYSRLRVTEAFF
TRBV6-1	many	TRBJ2-1	TRBD2	TGTGCCAGCAGGTCGGGCGGGAGACTCTACAATGAGCAGTTCTTC	CASRSGGRLYNEQFF
TRBV27	many	TRBJ2-5	NA	TGTGCCAGCAGTTTAAACCGCAGGGGCGGCCAAGAGACCCAGTACTTC	CASSLNRRGGQETQYF
TRBV3-1	many	TRBJ2-7	NA	TGTGCCAGCAGCCTCGGGAGTTACCTAGAGGACGAGCAGTACTTC	CASSLGSYLEDEQYF
TRBV2	many	TRBJ2-3	NA	TGTGCCAGCAGTGAACCCCCTCCGGGTAGGGGCACAGATACGCAGTATTTT	CASSEPPPGRGTDTQYF
TRBV6-1	few	TRBJ1-2	TRBD1	TGTGCCAGCAGTGTGATGGGACAGGGTGGCTACACCTTC	CASSVMGQGGYTF
TRBV28	NA	TRBJ1-3	NA	TGTGCCAGCAGGGGCCCGGACGGAAACACCATATATTTT	CASRGPDGNTIYF
TRBV19	NA	TRBJ2-2	NA	TGTGCCAGTAGTATGGAGCCCCTTTCCGGGGAGCTGTTTTTT	CASSMEPLSGELFF
TRBV6-1	many	TRBJ2-1	TRBD2	TGTGCCAGCAGTAGCGGGACTAGTAGGCAGAATGAGCAGTTCTTC	CASSSGTSRQNEQFF
TRBV18	many	TRBJ2-5	NA	TGTGCCAGCTCACCAGCTTTAGCCGAAGGCGAGACCCAGTACTTC	CASSPALAEGETQYF
TRBV29-1	NA	TRBJ2-7	NA	TGCAGCCCTACATCCACCCTCTACGAGCAGTGCTTC	CSPTSTLYEQCF
TRBV7-2	many	TRBJ2-3	NA	TGTGCCAGCTGGAGGACAGATACGCAGTATTTT	CASWRTDTQYF
TRBV28	many	TRBJ1-1	TRBD1	TGTGCCAGCAGCCTACGACAGGGGGTGGGCACTGAAGCTTTCTTT	CASSLRQGVGTEAFF
TRBV11-3	few	TRBJ1-3	NA	TGTGCCAGCAGCTTAGACCGCTGGGACATCTCTGGAAACACCATATATTTT	CASSLDRWDISGNTIYF
TRBV7-9	many	TRBJ2-3	NA	TGTGCCAGCAGCCCTGGAACAGACCCTTTGGGAGATACGCAGTATTTT	CASSPGTDPLGDTQYF
TRBV6-2/TRBV6-3	few	TRBJ2-1	TRBD2	TGTGCCAGCAGTTGGCTAGCGGGGGCCTACAATGAGCAGTTCTTC	CASSWLAGAYNEQFF
TRBV27	many	TRBJ2-3	TRBD2	TGTGCCAGCAGTTCCCGTTTCGGGGGGAGCACAGATACGCAGTATTTT	CASSSRFGGSTDTQYF
TRBV11-2	few	TRBJ2-1	TRBD2	TGTGCCAGCAGCTTAGCGGGGGGAGATGAGCGGTTCTTC	CASSLAGGDERFF